The present T cell receptor beta chain was sequenced within a study of Tregs in tolerant kidney transplant recipients. This table comes from immunoSEQ multiplex PCR, and its TCRdb copy is limited to in-frame clones, with some not included. This repertoire shows tens of thousands of clones, 91% found once; its top ten account for 1.5% to 2%. Concerning this clone: The antigen remains unidentified.

General study findings and limits: Tregs expanded with activated donor B cells seemed most donor-specific. Donor-specific Treg expansion exceeded global Treg expansion in tolerant patients, suggesting antigen drive. Biological reproducibility was not directly addressed in this study.

Related graft donors supplied nonmyeloablative bone marrow transplants, and mixed chimerism was transient. Unstimulated Tregs (CD4+CD25+CD127-) and CD4+CD25- non-Tregs were sorted from PBMCs. This TCR was sampled from a human patient who received a combined kidney and bone marrow transplant. Some of these T cells may belong to the graft donor. The sequences come from CD4+ T cells from blood (PBMCs), collected 24 months after the transplant.

DNA for the CDR3: TGCAGTGTCCCCAGGGGCTCGCAGTTCTTC. It translates to CSVPRGSQFF. The V gene is TRBV20-1, the J gene TRBJ2-1; TRBD1 is a possible D gene (6 bases). This CDR3 is built from 10 residues. Trimming stripped 7 bases from V and 12 bases from J, with 13 bases between. Germline CDR1 DFQATT, CDR2 SNEGSKA (reference sequence).